What follows describes a single TCR beta chain. The antigen is unknown. This specimen comes from a study of radiation and T cells in renal cell carcinoma. General observations from the study: In blood, top tumor clones expanded by 2 weeks, shrinking by 4.

Germline CDR1 and CDR2: MNHEY and SVGAGI. Deletions cut 2 bases from V and 7 bases from J, with 3 bases between. The CDR3 contains 12 residues. Time point reported: blood 2 weeks post-SBRT. The treatment here: 15 Gy SBRT to primary tumor, nephrectomy 4 weeks later. After SBRT, blood was collected at 2 and 4 weeks, plus baseline. Sequencing used immunoSEQ multiplex PCR; TCRdb keeps in-frame clones, though not all of them. The table has 100,000 to 150,000 clones, approximately 90% seen once. The clonotype comes from a woman in her sixties or seventies with renal cell carcinoma. The rearrangement links TRBV6-5 to TRBJ1-6; D unresolved. This material consisted of blood, taken from a patient whose treatment included radiotherapy and nephrectomy. The CDR3 here is CASSYRNSPLHF. The CDR3 DNA is TGTGCCAGCAGTTACCGAAATTCACCCCTCCACTTT.